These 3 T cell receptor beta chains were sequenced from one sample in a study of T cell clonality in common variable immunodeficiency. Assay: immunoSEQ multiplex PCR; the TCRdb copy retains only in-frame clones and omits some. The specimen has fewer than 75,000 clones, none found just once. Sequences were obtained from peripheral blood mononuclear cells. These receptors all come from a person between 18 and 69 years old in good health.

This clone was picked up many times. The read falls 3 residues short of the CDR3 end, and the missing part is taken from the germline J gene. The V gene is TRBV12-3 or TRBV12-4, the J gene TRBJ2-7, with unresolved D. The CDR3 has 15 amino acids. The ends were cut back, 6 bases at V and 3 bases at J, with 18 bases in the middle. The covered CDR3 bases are TGTGCCAGCAGGGGTTCCGACAATCCCTTCTACGAG. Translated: CASRGSDNPFYE. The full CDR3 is CASRGSDNPFYEQYF.

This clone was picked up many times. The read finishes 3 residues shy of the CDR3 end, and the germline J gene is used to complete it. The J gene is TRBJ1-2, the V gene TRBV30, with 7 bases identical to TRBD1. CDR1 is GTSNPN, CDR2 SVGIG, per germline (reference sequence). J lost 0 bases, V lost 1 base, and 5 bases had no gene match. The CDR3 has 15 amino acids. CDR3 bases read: TGTGCCTGGAGTGGAGGGACAGATACTAACTATGGC. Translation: CAWSGGTDTNYG. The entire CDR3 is CAWSGGTDTNYGYTF.

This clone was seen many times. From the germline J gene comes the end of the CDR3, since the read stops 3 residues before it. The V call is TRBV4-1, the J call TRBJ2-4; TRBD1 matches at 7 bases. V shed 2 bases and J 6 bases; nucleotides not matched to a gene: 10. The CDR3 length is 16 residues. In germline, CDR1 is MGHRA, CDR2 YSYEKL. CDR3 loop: CASSQPPTGLGNIQYF. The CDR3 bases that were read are TGCGCCAGCAGCCAACCACCGACAGGGTTGGGAAACATT.